This T cell receptor (beta chain) was recovered during a study of T-cell reconstitution after alpha-beta-depleted transplantation in children. Study-wide points: Some patients showed high day-60 TCRbeta diversity, which derived from surviving recipient T cells and thymic progenitors. Roughly two months post-transplant, alpha-beta T cells reportedly originated from several hundred graft clones that had expanded. When one year had passed after transplant, most T-cell counts and diversity came from newly produced T cells.

Unique molecular identifiers were used in preparing the TCRbeta library. Each CDR3 protein is one row after TCRdb ran MiXCR on the PCR reads. The sample has approximately 210,000 distinct CDR3 sequences, about a sixth seen once; the top ten hold about two fifths. V lost 4 bases and J lost 4, with 13 bases in between. The CDR3 extends over 13 amino acids. In germline, CDR1 is SQVTM, CDR2 ANQGSEA. This clonotype showed up just a few times. What it binds is unknown. The chain uses TRBV29-1 and TRBJ2-5; either TRBD1 or TRBD2 may supply D (5 bases each). The receptor was derived from a male patient aged 2-9 years who had a stem cell transplant for acute lymphoblastic leukemia, so the T cells may come from the graft donor. The source material was PBMCs, mostly from graft donor cells, sampled 360 days after TCRalphabeta/CD19-depleted stem cell transplant. In DNA form, the CDR3 reads TGCAGCGTTGTAAACCCGAGGGGAGAGACCCAGTACTTC. Its protein is CSVVNPRGETQYF. The complete variable domain, with remaining parts taken from reference TRBV29-1 and TRBJ2-5, reads SAVISQKPSRDICQRGTSLTIQCQVDSQVTMMFWYRQQPGQSLTLIATANQGSEATYESGFVIDKFPISRPNLTFSTLTVSNMSPEDSSIYLCSVVNPRGETQYFGPGTRLLVL.